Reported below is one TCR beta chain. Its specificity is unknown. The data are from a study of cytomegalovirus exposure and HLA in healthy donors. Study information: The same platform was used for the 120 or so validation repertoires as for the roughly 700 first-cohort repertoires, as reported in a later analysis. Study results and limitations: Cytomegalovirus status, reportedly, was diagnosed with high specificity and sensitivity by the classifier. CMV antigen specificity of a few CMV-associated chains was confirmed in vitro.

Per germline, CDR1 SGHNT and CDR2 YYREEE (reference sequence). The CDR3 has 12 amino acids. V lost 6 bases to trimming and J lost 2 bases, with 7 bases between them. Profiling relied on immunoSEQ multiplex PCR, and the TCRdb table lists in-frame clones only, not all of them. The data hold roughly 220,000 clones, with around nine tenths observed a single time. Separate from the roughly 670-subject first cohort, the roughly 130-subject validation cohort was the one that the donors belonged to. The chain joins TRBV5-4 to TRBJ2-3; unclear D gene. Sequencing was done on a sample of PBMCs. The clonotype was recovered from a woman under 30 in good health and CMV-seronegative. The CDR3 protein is CASKDSTDTQYF. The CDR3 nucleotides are TGTGCCAGCAAAGACTCCACAGATACGCAGTATTTT. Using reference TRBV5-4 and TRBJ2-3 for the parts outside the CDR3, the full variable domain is ETGVTQSPTHLIKTRGQQVTLRCSSQSGHNTVSWYQQALGQGPQFIFQYYREEENGRGNFPPRFSGLQFPNYSSELNVNALELDDSALYLCASKDSTDTQYFGPGTRLTVL.